This T cell receptor (beta chain) comes out of a study of T-cell reconstitution after alpha-beta-depleted transplantation in children. TCRbeta library preparation incorporated unique molecular identifiers. TCRdb called the PCR reads again in MiXCR, with one record for every CDR3 protein. The repertoire holds some 70,000 distinct CDR3 sequences, with about 7% as singletons. This clonotype was recorded at least ten times. CDR1 and CDR2 (germline): LGHNA, YSLEER. CDR3 length: 16 amino acids. V was trimmed by 0 bases and J by 0 bases, leaving 6 bases between them. This clonotype was obtained from a human donor who donated a stem cell graft to a child with acute lymphoblastic leukemia. The sample consisted of PBMCs from the stem cell graft donor, taken from the stem cell graft. The genes are TRBV4-3 and TRBJ2-6; D might be TRBD1 (6 bases). The CDR3 DNA reads as TGCGCCAGCAGCCAAGACAGGGGCTCTGGGGCCAACGTCCTGACTTTC. As protein: CASSQDRGSGANVLTF.